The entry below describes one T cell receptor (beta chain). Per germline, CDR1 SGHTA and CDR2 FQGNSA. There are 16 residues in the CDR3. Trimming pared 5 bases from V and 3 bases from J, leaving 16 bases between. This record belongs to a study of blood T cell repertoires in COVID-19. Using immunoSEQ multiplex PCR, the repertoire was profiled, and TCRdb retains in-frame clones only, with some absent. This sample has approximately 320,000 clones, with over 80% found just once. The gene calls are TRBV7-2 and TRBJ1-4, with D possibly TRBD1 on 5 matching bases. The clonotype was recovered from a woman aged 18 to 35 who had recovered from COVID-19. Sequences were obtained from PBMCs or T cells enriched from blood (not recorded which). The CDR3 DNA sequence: TGTGCCAGCAGCAAGGACACCCTTGAAGCTAATGAAAAACTGTTTTTT. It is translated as CASSKDTLEANEKLFF.